This T cell receptor (beta chain) was recovered during a study of regulatory and conventional T cells in RAG deficiency. In germline, CDR1 is MNHEY, CDR2 SVGAGI. V was shortened by 0 bases and J by 4 bases, with 10 bases between the two germline ends. The CDR3 runs 14 residues. Regulatory T cells were sorted from blood as CD4+ CD25-high CD127-low cells. Profiled with immunoSEQ multiplex PCR; TCRdb holds only in-frame clones, not every one. Among over 7,000 clones listed, about 90% were seen once. The same sample was also studied in work on regulatory T cells. That source reports: The PCR used 52 TRBV and 13 TRBJ primers.

This receptor was taken from a human donor in good health. The sequenced sample consisted of CD127- CD25+ CD4+ Tregs sorted from blood. The chain couples TRBV6-5 to TRBJ2-7; tentatively, D is TRBD2 (6 bases). Written as DNA, the CDR3 is TGTGCCAGCAGTTACTCGGAGGGAAGGTACGAGCAGTACTTC. It codes for CASSYSEGRYEQYF.